This entry concerns a single T cell receptor (beta chain). Its antigen is unidentified. Trimming took 4 bases from V and 7 from J; bases not matched to a gene: 14. Germline CDR1 reads MDHEN; CDR2 reads SYDVKM. The CDR3 has 16 residues. TCRdb keeps only in-frame clones here, not all; method: immunoSEQ multiplex PCR. The sample lists 99,000 or so clones, around 86% occurring once. These data belong to a study of graft-versus-host responses after intestinal transplantation. Study details: Each patient got anti-thymocyte globulin induction, then tacrolimus and steroids for three to four years. Study observations and caveats: When patients had graft-donor T cell macrochimerism, their allografts held high graft-versus-host to host-versus-graft clonal ratios.

This sequence originates from a human patient who received an intestinal transplant, so some T cells may come from the graft donor. The sequencing used PBMCs, collected 255 days after intestinal transplant. The genes are TRBV28 and TRBJ2-5; 8 bases are a match to TRBD1. The CDR3 nucleotides are TGTGCCAGCAGTTCCCGGACAGGGTTTGGTGAAGGGACCCAGTACTTC. Its protein product is CASSSRTGFGEGTQYF. Based on the CDR3 plus reference TRBV28 and TRBJ2-5, the full variable domain is DVKVTQSSRYLVKRTGEKVFLECVQDMDHENMFWYRQDPGLGLRLIYFSYDVKMKEKGDIPEGYSVSREKKERFSLILESASTNQTSMYLCASSSRTGFGEGTQYFGPGTRLLVL.